This T cell receptor beta chain was identified in a study of early T cells in non-severe SARS-CoV-2 infection. The protocol attached unique molecular identifiers to individual cDNA molecules. One entry per CDR3 protein results from TCRdb running MiXCR on the 5' RACE reads. The table records 45,000 to 55,000 distinct CDR3 sequences, 6% to 7% of them present only once. Trimming stripped 0 bases from V and 0 bases from J, with 15 bases between. CDR1 and CDR2 (germline): SGHRS, YFSETQ. The CDR3 extends over 17 amino acids. Material for sequencing was whole blood. This receptor was identified in an adult who was a healthcare worker with PCR-confirmed SARS-CoV-2 infection or an uninfected control (not recorded which). The chain links TRBV5-1 to TRBJ1-1; TRBD1 is a possible D gene (6 bases). DNA of the CDR3: TGCGCCAGCAGCTTGGAGAGGGTTCAGGGGTTGAACACTGAAGCTTTCTTT. Protein: CASSLERVQGLNTEAFF.